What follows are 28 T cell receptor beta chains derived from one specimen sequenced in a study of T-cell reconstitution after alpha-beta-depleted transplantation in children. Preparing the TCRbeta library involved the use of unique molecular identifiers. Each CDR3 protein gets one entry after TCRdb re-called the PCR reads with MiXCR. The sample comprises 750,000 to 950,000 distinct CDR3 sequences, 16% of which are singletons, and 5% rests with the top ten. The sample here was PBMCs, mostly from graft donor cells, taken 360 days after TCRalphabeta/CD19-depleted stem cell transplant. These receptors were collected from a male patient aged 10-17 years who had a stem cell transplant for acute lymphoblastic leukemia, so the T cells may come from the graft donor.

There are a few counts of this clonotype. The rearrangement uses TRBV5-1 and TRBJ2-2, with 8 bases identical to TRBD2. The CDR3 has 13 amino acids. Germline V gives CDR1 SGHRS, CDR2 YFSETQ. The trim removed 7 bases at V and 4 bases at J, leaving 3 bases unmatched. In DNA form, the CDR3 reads TGCGCCAGCGACGGGGGGGCCACCGGGGAGCTGTTTTTT. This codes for CASDGGATGELFF.

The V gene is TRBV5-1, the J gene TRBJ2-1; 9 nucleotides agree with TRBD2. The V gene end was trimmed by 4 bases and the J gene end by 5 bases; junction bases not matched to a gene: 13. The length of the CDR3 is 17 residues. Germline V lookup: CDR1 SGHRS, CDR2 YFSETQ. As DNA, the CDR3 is TGCGCCAGCAGCCCCCAAGGTCTGGCTAGCGGGGACAATGAGCAGTTCTTC. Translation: CASSPQGLASGDNEQFF.

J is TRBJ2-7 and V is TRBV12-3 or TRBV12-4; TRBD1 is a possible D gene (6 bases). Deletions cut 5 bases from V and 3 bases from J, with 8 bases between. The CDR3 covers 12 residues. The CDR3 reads CASSDRNYEQYF. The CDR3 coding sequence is TGTGCCAGCAGTGACAGGAACTACGAGCAGTACTTC.

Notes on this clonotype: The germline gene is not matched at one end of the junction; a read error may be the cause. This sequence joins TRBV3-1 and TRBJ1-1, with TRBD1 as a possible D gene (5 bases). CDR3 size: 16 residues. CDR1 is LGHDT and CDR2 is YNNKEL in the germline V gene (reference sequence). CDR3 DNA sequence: TGTGCCTGCAGCCAGGACACTACGGTCGGGAACACTGAAGCTTTCTTT. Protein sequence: CACSQDTTVGNTEAFF.

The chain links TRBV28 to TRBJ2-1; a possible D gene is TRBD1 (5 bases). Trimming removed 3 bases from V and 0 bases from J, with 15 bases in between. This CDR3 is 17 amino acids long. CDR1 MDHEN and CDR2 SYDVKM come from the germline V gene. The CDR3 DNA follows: TGTGCCAGCAGTTTTGGAAGGCAGGGAAGCTCCTACAATGAGCAGTTCTTC. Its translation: CASSFGRQGSSYNEQFF. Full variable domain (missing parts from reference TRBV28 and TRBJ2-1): DVKVTQSSRYLVKRTGEKVFLECVQDMDHENMFWYRQDPGLGLRLIYFSYDVKMKEKGDIPEGYSVSREKKERFSLILESASTNQTSMYLCASSFGRQGSSYNEQFFGPGTRLTVL.

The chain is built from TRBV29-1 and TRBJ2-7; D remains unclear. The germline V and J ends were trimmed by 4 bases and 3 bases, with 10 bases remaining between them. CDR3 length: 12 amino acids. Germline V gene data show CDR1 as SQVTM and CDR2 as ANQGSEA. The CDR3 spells CSVVSSVYEQYF. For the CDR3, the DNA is TGCAGCGTTGTCTCTTCGGTCTACGAGCAGTACTTC.

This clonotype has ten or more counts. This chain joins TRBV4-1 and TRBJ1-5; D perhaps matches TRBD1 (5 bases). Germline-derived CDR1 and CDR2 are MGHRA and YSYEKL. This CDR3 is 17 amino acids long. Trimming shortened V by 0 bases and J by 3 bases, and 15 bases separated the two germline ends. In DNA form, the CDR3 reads TGCGCCAGCAGCCAAGAATCTGTGGGGGGTCCCAATCAGCCCCAGCATTTT. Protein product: CASSQESVGGPNQPQHF.

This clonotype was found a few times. The DNA of the CDR3 is TGCGCCAGCAGCTCCGGACTTGGAAATTGGGGCGGGGAGCTGTTTTTT. It codes for CASSSGLGNWGGELFF. J is TRBJ2-2 and V is TRBV5-1; TRBD2 might be the D (5 bases). V was clipped by 3 bases and J by 7 bases, with 19 bases between them. The CDR3 totals 16 residues. Germline CDR1 SGHRS, CDR2 YFSETQ.

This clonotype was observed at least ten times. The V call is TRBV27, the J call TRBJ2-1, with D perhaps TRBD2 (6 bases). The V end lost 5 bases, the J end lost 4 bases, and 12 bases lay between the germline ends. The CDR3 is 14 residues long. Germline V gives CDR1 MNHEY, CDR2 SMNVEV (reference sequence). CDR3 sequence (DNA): TGTGCCAGCAGTCCGGGAGCGGGTTACAATGAGCAGTTCTTC. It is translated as CASSPGAGYNEQFF.

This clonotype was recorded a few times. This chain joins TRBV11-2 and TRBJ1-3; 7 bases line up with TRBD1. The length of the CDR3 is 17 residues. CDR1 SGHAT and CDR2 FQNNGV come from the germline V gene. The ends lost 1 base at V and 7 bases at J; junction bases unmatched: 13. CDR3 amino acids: CASSLGQGRSLANTIYF. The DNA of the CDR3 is TGTGCCAGCAGCTTAGGACAGGGTAGGAGTTTGGCGAACACCATATATTTT.

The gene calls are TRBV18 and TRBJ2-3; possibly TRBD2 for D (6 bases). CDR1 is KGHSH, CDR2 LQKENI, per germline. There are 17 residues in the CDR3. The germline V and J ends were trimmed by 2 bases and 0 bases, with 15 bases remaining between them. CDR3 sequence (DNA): TGTGCCAGCTCACCATTAGGGGCCAGCGGGAGCACAGATACGCAGTATTTT. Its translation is CASSPLGASGSTDTQYF.

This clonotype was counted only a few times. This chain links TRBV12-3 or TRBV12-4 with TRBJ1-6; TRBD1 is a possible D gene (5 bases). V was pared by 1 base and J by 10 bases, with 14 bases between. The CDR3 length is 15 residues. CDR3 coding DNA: TGTGCCAGCAGTTTAGTGAGGCAGGGAGAGTCACCCCTCCACTTT. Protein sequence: CASSLVRQGESPLHF.

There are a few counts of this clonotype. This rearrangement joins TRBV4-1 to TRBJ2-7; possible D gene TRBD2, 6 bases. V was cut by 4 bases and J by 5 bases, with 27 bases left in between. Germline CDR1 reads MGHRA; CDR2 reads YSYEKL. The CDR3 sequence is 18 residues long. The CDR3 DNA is TGCGCCAGCAGCCGCCTCGAGCTCCTGGGACTCCTATTCCACGAGCAGTACTTC. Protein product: CASSRLELLGLLFHEQYF.

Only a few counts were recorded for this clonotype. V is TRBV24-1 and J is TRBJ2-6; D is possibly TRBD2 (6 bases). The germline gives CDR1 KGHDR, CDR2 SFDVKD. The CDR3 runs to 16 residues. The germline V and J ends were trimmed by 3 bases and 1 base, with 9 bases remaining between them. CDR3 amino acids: CATSDPGRSGANVLTF. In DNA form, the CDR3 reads TGTGCCACCAGTGATCCCGGGAGATCTGGGGCCAACGTCCTGACTTTC.

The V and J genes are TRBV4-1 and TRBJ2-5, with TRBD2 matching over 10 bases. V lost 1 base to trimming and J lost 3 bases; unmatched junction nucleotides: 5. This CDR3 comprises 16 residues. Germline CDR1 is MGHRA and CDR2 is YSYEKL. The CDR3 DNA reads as TGCGCCAGCAGCCAAGCGCTAGCGGGAGTTGAAGAGACCCAGTACTTC. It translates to CASSQALAGVEETQYF.

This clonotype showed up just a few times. The CDR3 DNA reads TGCAGCGTTCTCTTAGCGCCAGATACGCAGTATTTT. Amino acids: CSVLLAPDTQYF. V is TRBV29-1 and J is TRBJ2-3; D is possibly TRBD2 (5 bases). V gave up 5 bases and J gave up 4 bases, with 10 bases separating them. The CDR3 is 12 amino acids. CDR1 and CDR2 from the germline V gene are SQVTM and ANQGSEA.

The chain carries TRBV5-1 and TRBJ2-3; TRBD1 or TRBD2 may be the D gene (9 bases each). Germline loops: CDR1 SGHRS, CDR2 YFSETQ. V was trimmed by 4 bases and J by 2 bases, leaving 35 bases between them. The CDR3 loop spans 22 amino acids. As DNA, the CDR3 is TGCGCCAGCAGCGGACGTCCGACCGGACAGGGGAGCGGGAGGACTTACACAGATACGCAGTATTTT. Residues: CASSGRPTGQGSGRTYTDTQYF.

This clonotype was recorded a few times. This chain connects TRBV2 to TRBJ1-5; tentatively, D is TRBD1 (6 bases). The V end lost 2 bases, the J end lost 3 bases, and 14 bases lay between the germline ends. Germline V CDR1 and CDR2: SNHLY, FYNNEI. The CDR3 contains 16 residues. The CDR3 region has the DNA TGTGCCAGCAGTGAAACGAGGGGGGAAGTCAATCAGCCCCAGCATTTT. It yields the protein CASSETRGEVNQPQHF.

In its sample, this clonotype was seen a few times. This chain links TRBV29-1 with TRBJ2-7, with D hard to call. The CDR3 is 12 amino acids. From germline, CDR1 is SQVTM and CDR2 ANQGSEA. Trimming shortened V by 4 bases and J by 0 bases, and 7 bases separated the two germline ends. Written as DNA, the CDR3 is TGCAGCGTTGCCAGGAGCTCCTACGAGCAGTACTTC. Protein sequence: CSVARSSYEQYF.

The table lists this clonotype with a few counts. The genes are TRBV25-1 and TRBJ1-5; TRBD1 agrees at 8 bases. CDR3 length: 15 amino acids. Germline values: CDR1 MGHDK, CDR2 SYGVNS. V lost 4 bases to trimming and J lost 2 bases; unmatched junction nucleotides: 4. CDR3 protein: CASSASGQGNQPQHF. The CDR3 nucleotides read TGTGCCAGCAGTGCTTCGGGACAGGGCAATCAGCCCCAGCATTTT.

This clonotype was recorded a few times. The CDR3 sequence is CASSLSPDRAINYGYTF. For the CDR3, the DNA is TGTGCCAGCAGTTTATCACCGGACAGGGCTATTAACTATGGCTACACCTTC. This rearrangement joins TRBV27 to TRBJ1-2, with TRBD1 matching 8 bases. CDR1 MNHEY and CDR2 SMNVEV come from the germline V gene (reference sequence). The J segment lost 1 base and the V segment lost 0 bases, leaving 7 bases of the junction unmatched. CDR3 length equals 17 residues.

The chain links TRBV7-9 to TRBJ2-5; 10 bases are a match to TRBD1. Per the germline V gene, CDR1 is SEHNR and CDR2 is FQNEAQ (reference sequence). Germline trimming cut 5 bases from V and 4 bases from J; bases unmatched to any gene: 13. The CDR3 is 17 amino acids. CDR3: CASSQTRDRGRRETQYF. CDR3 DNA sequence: TGTGCCAGCAGCCAGACCCGGGACAGGGGACGGAGAGAGACCCAGTACTTC.

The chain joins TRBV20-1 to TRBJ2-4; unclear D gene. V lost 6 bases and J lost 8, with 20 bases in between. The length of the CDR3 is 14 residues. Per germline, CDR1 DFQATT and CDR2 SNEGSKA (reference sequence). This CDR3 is CSAEEGKNPDIQYF. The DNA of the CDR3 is TGCAGTGCCGAGGAAGGGAAGAACCCGGACATTCAGTACTTC.

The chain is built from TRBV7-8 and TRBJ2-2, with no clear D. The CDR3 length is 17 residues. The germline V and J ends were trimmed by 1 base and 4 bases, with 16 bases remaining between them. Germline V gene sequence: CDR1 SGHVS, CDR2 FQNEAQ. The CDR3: CASSLVSSIALTGELFF. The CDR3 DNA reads TGTGCCAGCAGCTTAGTCTCTAGTATTGCCCTCACCGGGGAGCTGTTTTTT.

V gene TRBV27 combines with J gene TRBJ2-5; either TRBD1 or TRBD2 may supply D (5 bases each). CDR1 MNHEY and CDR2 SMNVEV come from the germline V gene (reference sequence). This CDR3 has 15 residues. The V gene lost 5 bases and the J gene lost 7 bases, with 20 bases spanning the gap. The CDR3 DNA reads TGTGCCAGCAGTCAGGCGGGTCAGGGCAGGAGGACCCAGTACTTC. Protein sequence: CASSQAGQGRRTQYF.

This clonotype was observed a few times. The CDR3 bases are TGTGCCAGCAGTGTCACAGGGGGGGTAAACACCATATATTTT. Protein: CASSVTGGVNTIYF. This chain uses TRBV25-1 with TRBJ1-3; 8 nucleotides line up with TRBD1. The germline V gene has CDR1 MGHDK and CDR2 SYGVNS. Germline trimming cut 4 bases from V and 6 bases from J; bases unmatched to any gene: 5. The CDR3 sequence is 14 residues long.

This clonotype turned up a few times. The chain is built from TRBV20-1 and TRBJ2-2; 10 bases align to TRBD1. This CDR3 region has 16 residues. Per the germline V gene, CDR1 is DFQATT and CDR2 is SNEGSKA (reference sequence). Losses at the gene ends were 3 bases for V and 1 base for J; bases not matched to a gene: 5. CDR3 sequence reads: CSASHRDRGNTGELFF. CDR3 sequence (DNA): TGCAGTGCTAGCCACCGGGACAGGGGGAACACCGGGGAGCTGTTTTTT.

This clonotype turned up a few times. This CDR3 reads CASSPGRSPPQYF. In DNA form, the CDR3 reads TGCGCCAGCAGTCCCGGGAGGTCCCCCCCGCAGTACTTC. The V and J genes are TRBV5-1 and TRBJ2-7, with 7 bases lining up with TRBD2. V trimming: 5 bases; J trimming: 9 bases; junction bases outside the gene matches: 11. This CDR3 is 13 amino acids long. Germline lookup yields CDR1 SGHRS and CDR2 YFSETQ.